Following are 25 T cell receptor beta chains from one sample sequenced in a study of identical twins. TCRdb ran MiXCR on the 5' RACE reads and lists one entry per CDR3 protein. Counted here are 550,000 to 800,000 distinct CDR3 sequences, about 7.1% occurring once; the ten biggest clones make up 1.6%. The same data also went into a second study, on yellow fever vaccine responses in identical twins.

The sample was PBMCs. The origin of the receptors is a woman aged 18-29 years in good health.

This clonotype has ten or more counts. This chain connects TRBV27 to TRBJ2-5; unclear D gene. Germline V CDR1 and CDR2: MNHEY, SMNVEV (reference sequence). V lost 5 bases, J lost 6 bases, and 13 bases lay in between. The CDR3 has 13 amino acids. DNA for the CDR3: TGTGCCAGCAGTCCCTCCGCCACACAGACCCAGTACTTC. Its translation: CASSPSATQTQYF.

The sample holds one count of this clonotype. The chain has TRBV6-1 and TRBJ2-3; the match to TRBD2 covers 9 bases. Germline CDR1 is MNHNS and CDR2 is SASEGT. V lost 6 bases to trimming and J lost 2 bases; unmatched junction nucleotides: 9. The CDR3 runs 16 residues. The CDR3 is CASRAGGIGFTDTQYF. CDR3 coding DNA: TGTGCCAGCAGGGCGGGGGGGATTGGATTCACAGATACGCAGTATTTT.

The V call is TRBV7-8, the J call TRBJ2-3; D is unclear. The CDR3 sequence is 18 residues long. The V and J ends lost 2 bases and 2 bases respectively, with 20 bases between them. Germline V lookup: CDR1 SGHVS, CDR2 FQNEAQ. Here the CDR3 reads CASSLSTFGGNYTDTQYF. The CDR3 region has the DNA TGTGCCAGCAGCTTATCCACCTTCGGTGGGAACTACACAGATACGCAGTATTTT.

Many counts were recorded for this clonotype. This chain connects TRBV5-1 to TRBJ2-1; a weak D match, TRBD1 (6 bases). CDR1 and CDR2 from the germline V gene are SGHRS and YFSETQ. Trimming shortened V by 1 base and J by 6 bases, and 14 bases separated the two germline ends. The CDR3 loop spans 15 amino acids. The CDR3: CASSLTGSVGNEQFF. The CDR3 DNA reads TGCGCCAGCAGCTTGACAGGGTCGGTCGGCAATGAGCAGTTCTTC.

Many counts were recorded for this clonotype. This chain uses TRBV10-3 with TRBJ2-1; D gene uncertain. Deletions cut 4 bases from V and 6 bases from J, with 4 bases between. The CDR3 totals 11 residues. Germline V gene sequence: CDR1 ENHRY, CDR2 SYGVKD. CDR3 DNA: TGTGCCATCAGTGCCCTCAATGAGCAGTTCTTC. Translation: CAISALNEQFF.

This clonotype was seen at least ten times. V usage is TRBV12-3 or TRBV12-4 and J usage is TRBJ1-1; the match to TRBD1 covers 11 bases. CDR3 size: 15 residues. With 6 bases clipped from V and 4 bases from J, the junction kept 7 bases outside the gene matches. The CDR3 nucleotides are TGTGCCAGCAGCCTCCGGACAGGGGGCGGCACTGAAGCTTTCTTT. As protein: CASSLRTGGGTEAFF.

Many counts were recorded for this clonotype. The chain is built from TRBV28 and TRBJ2-1, with 10 bases identical to TRBD2. The CDR3 is made up of 18 amino acids. CDR1 MDHEN and CDR2 SYDVKM come from the germline V gene. Losses at the gene ends were 3 bases for V and 3 bases for J; bases not matched to a gene: 11. CDR3: CASSFSLAGTDYYNEQFF. The CDR3 DNA reads as TGTGCCAGCAGTTTCTCACTAGCGGGGACCGACTACTACAATGAGCAGTTCTTC.

This clonotype was detected only a few times. This rearrangement joins TRBV24-1 to TRBJ2-2; 9 nucleotides match TRBD2. The germline V gene has CDR1 KGHDR and CDR2 SFDVKD. Trimming removed 3 bases from V and 7 bases from J; junction bases left unmatched: 5. The CDR3 contains 15 residues. The CDR3 here is CATSDPGLAGGELFF. CDR3 nucleotides: TGTGCCACCAGTGATCCGGGACTAGCCGGCGGGGAGCTGTTTTTT.

The chain links TRBV7-2 to TRBJ2-1, with 7 positions matching TRBD2. The CDR3 spans 16 residues. V was clipped by 1 base and J by 7 bases; unmatched bases: 10. Germline CDR1 reads SGHTA; CDR2 reads FQGNSA. CDR3 sequence: CASSLVLGEGWNEQFF. DNA of the CDR3: TGTGCCAGCAGCTTAGTTTTAGGGGAGGGCTGGAATGAGCAGTTCTTC. The complete variable domain, with remaining parts taken from reference TRBV7-2 and TRBJ2-1, reads GAGVSQSPSNKVTEKGKDVELRCDPISGHTALYWYRQSLGQGLEFLIYFQGNSAPDKSGLPSDRFSAERTGGSVSTLTIQRTQQEDSAVYLCASSLVLGEGWNEQFFGPGTRLTVL.

This clonotype was found a few times. The V call is TRBV28, the J call TRBJ2-5, with 10 bases fitting TRBD1. The CDR3 sequence is 15 residues long. Germline V gene lookup returns CDR1 MDHEN and CDR2 SYDVKM. Losses at the gene ends were 6 bases for V and 5 bases for J; bases not matched to a gene: 9. The CDR3, as DNA: TGTGCCAGCAGGACCGGGACAGGGGATTGGGAGACCCAGTACTTC. Its translation is CASRTGTGDWETQYF.

This clonotype was counted a few times. The rearrangement joins TRBV27 to TRBJ1-2; 10 nucleotides agree with TRBD1. The CDR3 totals 15 residues. The V segment lost 4 bases and the J segment 2 bases; nucleotides outside the gene matches: 4. Germline V gives CDR1 MNHEY, CDR2 SMNVEV (reference sequence). The chain's CDR3 is CASSSGTGVNYGYTF. The CDR3 region has the DNA TGTGCCAGCAGTTCCGGGACAGGGGTGAACTATGGCTACACCTTC.

V and J are TRBV3-1 and TRBJ2-1; TRBD2 matches at 14 bases. CDR1 and CDR2 from the germline V gene are LGHDT and YNNKEL (reference sequence). V lost 8 bases to trimming and J lost 4 bases; unmatched junction nucleotides: 10. The CDR3 totals 17 residues. CDR3 sequence reads: CASCRGLAGEQYNEQFF. In DNA form, the CDR3 reads TGTGCCAGCTGCCGGGGACTAGCGGGAGAGCAATACAATGAGCAGTTCTTC.

The V call is TRBV4-1, the J call TRBJ1-2; maybe TRBD1 (6 bases). Germline V lookup: CDR1 MGHRA, CDR2 YSYEKL. This CDR3 is 12 amino acids long. V was cut by 8 bases and J by 2 bases, with 9 bases left in between. CDR3 region: CASGGTNYGYTF. In DNA, the CDR3 is TGCGCCAGCGGGGGGACAAACTATGGCTACACCTTC.

The V call is TRBV15, the J call TRBJ1-2; D may be TRBD1 (5 bases). Trimming took 2 bases from V and 5 from J, leaving 15 bases between them. The germline gives CDR1 LNHNV, CDR2 YYDKDF (reference sequence). The CDR3 sequence is 15 residues long. The CDR3 spells CATSRTGTGPYGYTF. The CDR3 DNA reads TGTGCCACCAGCAGAACCGGGACCGGGCCTTATGGCTACACCTTC.

This clonotype was seen a few times. This chain links TRBV9 with TRBJ1-3; D is unclear. Germline CDR1 and CDR2: SGDLS and YYNGEE. Trimming left V 5 bases short and J 1 base short, with 7 bases between. The CDR3 spans 13 residues. CDR3 coding DNA: TGTGCCAGCAGTGGCCCTTCTGGAAACACCATATATTTT. This gives the protein CASSGPSGNTIYF.

This chain connects TRBV12-3 or TRBV12-4 to TRBJ2-3; 11 bases agree with TRBD2. The CDR3 contains 18 residues. V was pared by 4 bases and J by 1 base, with 10 bases of the junction left unmatched. The CDR3 nucleotides read TGTGCCAGCAGTTGGGCACCGGGACTAGCGGATCGCACAGATACGCAGTATTTT. Amino acids: CASSWAPGLADRTDTQYF.

This clonotype appeared many times. The chain uses TRBV10-1 and TRBJ1-1; D uncertain. The CDR3 length is 13 residues. V shed 6 bases and J shed 3 bases, with 11 bases lying between them. From germline, CDR1 is WNHNN and CDR2 SYGVQD (reference sequence). The CDR3 bases are TGCGCCAGCAGCCCTAGGACGGACACTGAAGCTTTCTTT. This sequence encodes CASSPRTDTEAFF.

The V call is TRBV6-5, the J call TRBJ2-1; no clear D gene. With 1 base removed from V and 6 bases from J, the gap between germline ends came to 10 bases. In germline, CDR1 is MNHEY, CDR2 SVGAGI. The CDR3 contains 14 residues. DNA of the CDR3: TGTGCCAGCAGTTACTTGCCCGGCGGCAATGAGCAGTTCTTC. Translating gives CASSYLPGGNEQFF.

A few counts support this clonotype. The rearrangement uses TRBV12-3 or TRBV12-4 and TRBJ1-6, with D maybe TRBD1 (5 bases). V gave up 6 bases and J gave up 7 bases, with 10 bases separating them. The CDR3 sequence is 13 residues long. Here the CDR3 DNA reads TGTGCCAGCAGGGGACCCGTAAATTCACCCCTCCACTTT. Translation: CASRGPVNSPLHF.

This clonotype was recorded many times. The V and J genes are TRBV12-3 or TRBV12-4 and TRBJ2-2, with D tentatively TRBD1 (5 bases). V lost 2 bases to trimming and J lost 0 bases, with 13 bases between them. The CDR3 loop spans 17 amino acids. This CDR3 reads CASSLLPAGSNTGELFF. The CDR3 DNA is TGTGCCAGCAGTTTACTTCCCGCAGGGTCGAACACCGGGGAGCTGTTTTTT.

This clonotype showed up many times. The gene calls are TRBV20-1 and TRBJ1-1, with a possible D match to TRBD1 (5 bases). Trimming cost V 3 bases and J 3 bases, with 17 bases left between them. The CDR3 sequence is 15 residues long. Per germline, CDR1 DFQATT and CDR2 SNEGSKA (reference sequence). CDR3 coding DNA: TGCAGTGCTAGGGACATCGGGGGAGGGGACACTGAAGCTTTCTTT. Protein sequence: CSARDIGGGDTEAFF.

This clonotype was seen more than once but under ten times. V gene TRBV5-6 combines with J gene TRBJ2-7; D is possibly TRBD1 (6 bases). Between the trimmed V and J ends, which lost 4 bases and 3 bases, there was a span of 20 bases. The CDR3 is 16 residues long. Per the germline V gene, CDR1 is SGHDT and CDR2 is YYEEEE. CDR3 nucleotides: TGTGCCAGCAGCCCAACCCACAGGGCGATCCTCTACGAGCAGTACTTC. Its protein product is CASSPTHRAILYEQYF.

In this sample, this clonotype turned up many times. The chain combines TRBV12-3 or TRBV12-4 with TRBJ1-2; no clear D gene. V lost 8 bases to trimming and J lost 8 bases, with 15 bases between them. This CDR3 is 12 amino acids long. As DNA, the CDR3 is TGTGCCAGCGCGTTTGTTATTGGGGGCTACACCTTC. Protein: CASAFVIGGYTF.

This clonotype was seen ten or more times. V gene TRBV3-1 combines with J gene TRBJ1-2, with TRBD1 as a possible D gene (6 bases). Per germline, CDR1 LGHDT and CDR2 YNNKEL (reference sequence). This CDR3 is built from 14 residues. V lost 4 bases and J 9 bases, leaving 18 bases between the germline ends. This CDR3 is CASSPLDSPSRYTF. As DNA, the CDR3 is TGTGCCAGCAGCCCCCTGGACAGCCCGAGTCGCTACACCTTC.

This clonotype was observed many times. The chain carries TRBV20-1 and TRBJ1-1; the match to TRBD1 covers 9 bases. The CDR3 covers 14 residues. Looked up from germline, CDR1 is DFQATT and CDR2 is SNEGSKA (reference sequence). V lost 0 bases and J lost 5; bases outside the gene matches: 4. The DNA of the CDR3 is TGCAGTGCTAGAGAAGGGACAGGGAAAACTGAAGCTTTCTTT. Its protein is CSAREGTGKTEAFF.